These 21 T cell receptor beta chains originate from one sample sequenced in a study of OX40 agonist ivuxolimab in advanced cancers. TCRdb's copy holds only in-frame clones and misses some; the assay was immunoSEQ multiplex PCR. The table records approximately 100,000 clones, about 91% of them present only once. The starting material was CD4+ or CD8+ T cells sorted from blood, obtained in a trial of the OX40 agonist ivuxolimab. The receptors here all came from an adult with an advanced solid tumor such as melanoma, head and neck, liver or kidney cancer.

V and J are TRBV28 and TRBJ2-7; 11 bases are a match to TRBD2. The CDR3 extends over 15 amino acids. V shed 9 bases and J 3 bases; nucleotides not matched to a gene: 10. Germline V gene data show CDR1 as MDHEN and CDR2 as SYDVKM. CDR3 in DNA: TGTGCCAGTTCCTCGGGACTAGCGGTATTCTACGAGCAGTACTTC. Its translation: CASSSGLAVFYEQYF.

The rearrangement uses TRBV5-6 and TRBJ1-2; a possible D gene is TRBD1 (5 bases). Trimming removed 0 bases at V and 6 bases at J, with 6 bases between. The CDR3 is made up of 12 amino acids. CDR1 is SGHDT, CDR2 YYEEEE, per germline. As DNA, the CDR3 is TGTGCCAGCAGCTTGGGGGGGAATGGCTACACCTTC. Encoded protein: CASSLGGNGYTF.

This clone was detected a few times. V is TRBV27 and J is TRBJ1-5, with no clear D. V was trimmed by 3 bases and J by 9 bases, leaving 12 bases between them. The CDR3 has 13 amino acids. From germline, CDR1 is MNHEY and CDR2 SMNVEV (reference sequence). For the CDR3, the DNA is TGTGCCAGCAGTTTCGGGAGCACTCGGCCCCAGCATTTT. This sequence encodes CASSFGSTRPQHF.

This clone was counted once. V gene TRBV6-5 combines with J gene TRBJ1-2; D gene uncertain. The V gene lost 8 bases and the J gene lost 4 bases, with 11 bases spanning the gap. The CDR3 extends over 12 amino acids. The V gene's germline CDR1 is MNHEY and CDR2 SVGAGI. Here the CDR3 reads CASSESPYGYTF. As DNA, the CDR3 is TGTGCCAGCTCGGAATCCCCCTATGGCTACACCTTC.

The genes are TRBV18 and TRBJ2-3; TRBD2 aligns across 10 bases. Per germline, CDR1 KGHSH and CDR2 LQKENI. This CDR3 is 17 amino acids long. V shed 4 bases and J 5 bases; nucleotides not matched to a gene: 12. In nucleotides, the CDR3 is TGTGCCAGCTCACGCGGGCTAGCGGGAGTCAGGGAAGATACGCAGTATTTT. This sequence encodes CASSRGLAGVREDTQYF.

The chain joins TRBV4-1 to TRBJ2-5; the D is unclear. The CDR3 runs 16 residues. Trimming cost V 1 base and J 5 bases, with 17 bases left between them. From germline, CDR1 is MGHRA and CDR2 YSYEKL. In nucleotides, the CDR3 is TGCGCCAGCAGCCAAGGTCAGACTCTCGATGGGGAGACCCAGTACTTC. Translating gives CASSQGQTLDGETQYF.

The chain combines TRBV10-3 with TRBJ1-5; D unresolved. V was clipped by 1 base and J by 7 bases, with 11 bases between them. The CDR3 runs 14 residues. The germline CDR1 and CDR2 sequences are ENHRY and SYGVKD. The CDR3 is CAISEYGVYQPQHF. The CDR3 DNA reads TGTGCCATCAGTGAGTATGGGGTTTACCAGCCCCAGCATTTT.

The rearrangement joins TRBV19 to TRBJ2-5; 9 nucleotides agree with TRBD1. CDR1 is LNHDA and CDR2 is SQIVND in the germline V gene (reference sequence). This CDR3 region has 14 residues. J was trimmed by 2 bases and V by 4 bases; bases with no gene match: 2. CDR3 amino acids: CASSTGQGQETQYF. CDR3 in DNA: TGTGCCAGTAGTACGGGACAGGGTCAAGAGACCCAGTACTTC.

This clone is a singleton in its sample. The gene calls are TRBV6-4 and TRBJ2-1; D remains ambiguous. The germline V gene has CDR1 MRHNA and CDR2 SNTAGT. The V end was cut by 3 bases, the J end by 3 bases, with 6 bases between. The CDR3 length is 13 residues. The CDR3 sequence is CASSESIYNEQFF. CDR3 bases: TGTGCCAGCAGTGAATCTATCTACAATGAGCAGTTCTTC.

The rearrangement links TRBV19 to TRBJ2-5, with 14 nucleotides matching TRBD2. Germline V gene lookup returns CDR1 LNHDA and CDR2 SQIVND (reference sequence). CDR3 size: 15 residues. The V and J ends lost 4 bases and 7 bases, in that order; junction bases with no gene match: 5. CDR3 in DNA: TGTGCCAGTAGTACTGGGACTAGCGGGAGAGGGACCCAGTACTTC. Its protein is CASSTGTSGRGTQYF.

For the CDR3, the DNA is TGTGCCAGTAGTAGGGGACTAGCGGCGAATTCCTACAATGAGCAGTTCTTC. Protein product: CASSRGLAANSYNEQFF. The chain employs TRBV19 and TRBJ2-1; 11 nucleotides align to TRBD2. CDR3 size: 17 residues. V lost 4 bases and J lost 1; bases outside the gene matches: 6. Germline CDR1 is LNHDA and CDR2 is SQIVND (reference sequence).

This clone was recorded a few times. This sequence joins TRBV28 and TRBJ2-7; 7 bases are a match to TRBD2. The V and J ends lost 4 bases and 3 bases, in that order; junction bases with no gene match: 6. CDR1 MDHEN and CDR2 SYDVKM come from the germline V gene. The CDR3 is made up of 14 amino acids. CDR3 sequence reads: CASSSGTIIYEQYF. The CDR3 coding sequence is TGTGCCAGCAGTTCCGGGACTATCATCTACGAGCAGTACTTC.

The genes are TRBV7-9 and TRBJ1-4; D ambiguous. Trimming took 1 base from V and 7 from J, leaving 7 bases between them. CDR3 length equals 13 residues. CDR1 is SEHNR, CDR2 FQNEAQ, per germline (reference sequence). The CDR3 coding sequence is TGTGCCAGCAGCTTAGGACCGGGTGAAAAACTGTTTTTT. Translating it yields CASSLGPGEKLFF.

The chain carries TRBV6-6 and TRBJ1-2; D is undetermined. The CDR3 covers 13 residues. Germline V gene lookup returns CDR1 MNHNY and CDR2 SVGAGI (reference sequence). V was trimmed by 0 bases and J by 6 bases, leaving 8 bases between them. This chain's CDR3 is CASSYSQRNGYTF. The CDR3 DNA is TGTGCCAGCAGTTACTCGCAAAGAAATGGCTACACCTTC.

The chain has TRBV18 and TRBJ2-7, with 10 positions matching TRBD2. From germline, CDR1 is KGHSH and CDR2 LQKENI. With 4 bases clipped from V and 3 bases from J, the junction kept 12 bases outside the gene matches. The CDR3 covers 17 residues. The CDR3: CASSRKIAGGGIYEQYF. DNA for the CDR3: TGTGCCAGCTCACGGAAGATAGCGGGAGGTGGTATCTACGAGCAGTACTTC.

The chain recombines TRBV11-2 with TRBJ2-7, with D possibly TRBD1 on 5 matching bases. Germline CDR1 and CDR2: SGHAT and FQNNGV. V lost 5 bases to trimming and J lost 3 bases, with 14 bases between them. The CDR3 runs to 14 residues. CDR3 protein: CASSLAGQGYEQYF. The CDR3 DNA sequence: TGTGCCAGCAGCCTCGCCGGGCAGGGCTACGAGCAGTACTTC. Full variable domain (outside the CDR3, taken from reference TRBV11-2 and TRBJ2-7): EAGVAQSPRYKIIEKRQSVAFWCNPISGHATLYWYQQILGQGPKLLIQFQNNGVVDDSQLPKDRFSAERLKGVDSTLKIQPAKLEDSAVYLCASSLAGQGYEQYFGPGTRLTVT.

The V gene is TRBV7-2, the J gene TRBJ1-5, with 7 positions matching TRBD1. Germline V gene lookup returns CDR1 SGHTA and CDR2 FQGNSA. The V gene end was trimmed by 2 bases and the J gene end by 2 bases; junction bases not matched to a gene: 6. The CDR3 spans 16 residues. The CDR3 here is CASSLLGGKGNQPQHF. CDR3 sequence (DNA): TGTGCCAGCAGCTTACTAGGGGGCAAGGGCAATCAGCCCCAGCATTTT. The full variable domain, completed using reference TRBV7-2 and TRBJ1-5, is GAGVSQSPSNKVTEKGKDVELRCDPISGHTALYWYRQSLGQGLEFLIYFQGNSAPDKSGLPSDRFSAERTGGSVSTLTIQRTQQEDSAVYLCASSLLGGKGNQPQHFGDGTRLSIL.

This sequence joins TRBV5-1 and TRBJ2-7; 12 bases align to TRBD2. In germline, CDR1 is SGHRS, CDR2 YFSETQ. The CDR3 extends over 14 amino acids. V was pared by 2 bases and J by 12 bases, with 9 bases of the junction left unmatched. DNA of the CDR3: TGCGCCAGCAGCTTAGCACTAGCGGGAGGATTGTGGTACTTC. It encodes CASSLALAGGLWYF. The whole variable domain, filled in from reference TRBV5-1 and TRBJ2-7, reads KAGVTQTPRYLIKTRGQQVTLSCSPISGHRSVSWYQQTPGQGLQFLFEYFSETQRNKGNFPGRFSGRQFSNSRSEMNVSTLELGDSALYLCASSLALAGGLWYFGPGTRLTVT.

The chain couples TRBV11-2 to TRBJ1-6; possible D gene TRBD1, 5 bases. Trimming removed 1 base from V and 3 bases from J, with 10 bases in between. The CDR3 has 16 residues. CDR1 and CDR2 (germline): SGHAT, FQNNGV. This CDR3 reads CASSLVQGLYNSPLHF. In nucleotides, the CDR3 is TGTGCCAGCAGCTTAGTGCAGGGCCTCTATAATTCACCCCTCCACTTT.

The J gene is TRBJ2-2, the V gene TRBV5-6; no definite D call. CDR1 and CDR2 (germline): SGHDT, YYEEEE. Trimming shortened V by 2 bases and J by 6 bases, and 5 bases separated the two germline ends. The CDR3 contains 12 residues. The CDR3 region has the DNA TGTGCCAGCAGCTTACTTCCCGGGGAGCTGTTTTTT. It yields the protein CASSLLPGELFF.

This clone was observed once. This chain links TRBV6-1 with TRBJ2-7, with a possible D match to TRBD2 (6 bases). V gave up 8 bases and J gave up 3 bases, with 17 bases separating them. CDR1 is MNHNS, CDR2 SASEGT, per germline. The CDR3 contains 14 residues. The CDR3, as DNA: TGTGCCAGCGTGGGGGGATCCGTCCTCTACGAGCAGTACTTC. Amino acids: CASVGGSVLYEQYF.